Reported below is one TCR beta chain. Its specificity is unknown. The repertoire was sequenced with immunoSEQ multiplex PCR; TCRdb's copy has only in-frame clones and lacks some. In the table there are around 57,000 clones, approximately 91% of which are singletons. Time point meaning: week 11, during vaccination. The content of each vaccine dose was 300 ug of mutant IDH1 20-mer peptide, and topical imiquimod accompanied it. The data derive from a study of a mutant IDH1 vaccine in newly diagnosed glioma. V was trimmed by 3 bases and J by 6 bases, leaving 12 bases between them. Germline lookup yields CDR1 SGHTA and CDR2 FQGNSA. The CDR3 is 13 amino acids. Overall study findings and caveats: Immune responses induced by the vaccine were seen in about 93% of patients, spanning multiple MHC alleles.

This chain connects TRBV7-2 to TRBJ2-7; possibly TRBD1 or TRBD2 for D (5 bases each). The TCR was taken from a man between 35 and 55 years old with glioma. This specimen was PBMCs, taken from a glioma patient whose treatment included an IDH1 peptide vaccine. DNA of the CDR3: TGTGCCAGCAGCTTGATTAGAGGGGCCGAGCAGTACTTC. Its protein product is CASSLIRGAEQYF.